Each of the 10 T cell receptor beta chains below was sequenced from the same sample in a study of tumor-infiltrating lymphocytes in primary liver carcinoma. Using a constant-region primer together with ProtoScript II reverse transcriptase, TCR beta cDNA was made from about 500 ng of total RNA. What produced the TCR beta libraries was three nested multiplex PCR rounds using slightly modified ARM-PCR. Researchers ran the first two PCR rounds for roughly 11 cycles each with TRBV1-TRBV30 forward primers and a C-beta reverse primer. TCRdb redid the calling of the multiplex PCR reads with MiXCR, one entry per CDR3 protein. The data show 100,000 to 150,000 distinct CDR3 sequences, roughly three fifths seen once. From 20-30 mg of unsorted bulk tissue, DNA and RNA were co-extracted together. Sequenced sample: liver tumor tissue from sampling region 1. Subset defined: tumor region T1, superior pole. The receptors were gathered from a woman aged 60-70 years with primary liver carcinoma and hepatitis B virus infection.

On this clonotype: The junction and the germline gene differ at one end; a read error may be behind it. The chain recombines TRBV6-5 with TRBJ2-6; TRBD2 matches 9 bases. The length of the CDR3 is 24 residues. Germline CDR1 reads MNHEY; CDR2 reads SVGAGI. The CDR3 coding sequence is TGTGTCAGCAGACCCCACCCCCTAGCGGGATACCTTCCCCCTTCCATCTCTGGGGCCATCGTCCTGACTTTC. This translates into CVSRPHPLAGYLPPSISGAIVLTF.

This CDR3 reads CASSRRGGYGYTF. The CDR3 DNA follows: TGTGCCAGCAGCCGTAGGGGCGGCTATGGCTACACCTTC. The rearrangement joins TRBV7-9 to TRBJ1-2; D possibly corresponds to TRBD1 (5 bases). Deletions cut 5 bases from V and 4 bases from J, with 11 bases between. Germline values: CDR1 SEHNR, CDR2 FQNEAQ (reference sequence). The CDR3 contains 13 residues.

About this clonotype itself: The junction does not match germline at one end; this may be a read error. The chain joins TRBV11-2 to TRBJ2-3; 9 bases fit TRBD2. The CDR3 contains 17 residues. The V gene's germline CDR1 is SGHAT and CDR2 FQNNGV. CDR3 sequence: CASSLDSAGTSRDTQYF. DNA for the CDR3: TGTGCCAGCAGCTTGGACTCTGCAGGGACTAGCAGAGATACGCAGTATTTT.

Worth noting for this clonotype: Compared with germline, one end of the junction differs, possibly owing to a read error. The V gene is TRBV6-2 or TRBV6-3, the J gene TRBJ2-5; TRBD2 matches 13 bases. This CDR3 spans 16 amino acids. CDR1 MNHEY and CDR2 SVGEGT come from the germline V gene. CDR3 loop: CASSTGLAGEQGNQYF. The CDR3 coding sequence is TGCGCCAGCAGTACTGGACTAGCGGGGGAACAAGGGAACCAGTACTTC.

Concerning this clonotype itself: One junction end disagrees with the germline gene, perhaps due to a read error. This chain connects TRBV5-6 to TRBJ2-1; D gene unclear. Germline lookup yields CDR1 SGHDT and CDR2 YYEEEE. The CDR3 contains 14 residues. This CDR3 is CASSLSHSYDEQFF. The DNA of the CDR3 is TGTGCCAGCAGCTTGAGTCACTCCTACGATGAGCAGTTCTTC.

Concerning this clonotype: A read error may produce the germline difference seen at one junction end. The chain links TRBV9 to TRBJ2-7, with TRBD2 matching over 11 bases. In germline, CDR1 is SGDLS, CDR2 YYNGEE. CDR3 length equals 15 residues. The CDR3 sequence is CASSVGLAGTYKQYF. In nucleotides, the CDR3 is TGTGCCAGCAGCGTAGGACTAGCGGGGACCTACAAGCAGTACTTC.

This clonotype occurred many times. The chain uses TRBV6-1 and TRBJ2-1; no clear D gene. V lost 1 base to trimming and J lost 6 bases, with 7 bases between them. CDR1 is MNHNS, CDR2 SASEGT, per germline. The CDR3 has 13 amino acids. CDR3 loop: CASSEGDPNEQFF. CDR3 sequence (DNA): TGTGCCAGCAGTGAAGGGGATCCCAATGAGCAGTTCTTC.

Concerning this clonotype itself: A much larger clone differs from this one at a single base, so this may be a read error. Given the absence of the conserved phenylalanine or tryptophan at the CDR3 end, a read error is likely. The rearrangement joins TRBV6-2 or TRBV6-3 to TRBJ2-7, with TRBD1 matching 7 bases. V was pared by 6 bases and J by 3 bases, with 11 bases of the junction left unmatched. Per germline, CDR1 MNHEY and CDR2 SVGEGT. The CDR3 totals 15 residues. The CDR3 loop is CASSPVGQQLYEQYS. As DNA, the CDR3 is TGTGCCAGCAGCCCTGTGGGACAGCAGCTCTACGAGCAGTACTCC.

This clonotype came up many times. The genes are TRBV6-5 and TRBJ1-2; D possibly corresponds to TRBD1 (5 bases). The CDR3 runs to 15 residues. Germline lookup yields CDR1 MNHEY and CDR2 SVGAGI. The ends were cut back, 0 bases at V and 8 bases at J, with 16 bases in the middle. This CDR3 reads CASSYSRAAVNGYTF. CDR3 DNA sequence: TGTGCCAGCAGTTACTCCAGGGCCGCCGTGAACGGCTACACCTTC.

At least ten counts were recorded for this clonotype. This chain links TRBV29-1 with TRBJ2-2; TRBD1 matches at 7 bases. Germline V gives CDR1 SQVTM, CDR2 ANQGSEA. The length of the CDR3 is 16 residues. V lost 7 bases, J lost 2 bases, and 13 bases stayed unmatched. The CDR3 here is CSATGVPSFNTGELFF. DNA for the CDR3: TGCAGCGCAACAGGGGTCCCCTCTTTCAACACCGGGGAGCTGTTTTTT.